A single sample gave rise to the 13 T cell receptor beta chains below, sequenced in a study of shared clonotypes between healthy human individuals. CD8 cells regarded as naive lacked CD45RO, were positively chosen for CCR7, and omitted terminally differentiated effector memory CD45RA+ cells. Sequencing was performed with immunoSEQ multiplex PCR; in TCRdb, only in-frame clones are kept and a portion is missing. The sample gives some 2.1 million clones, 93% of which show up once; about 1.6% is in the top ten. The specimen was naive CD8+ T cells from PBMCs. These receptors all come from a man aged 18 to 35 in good health. Some clones in this sample may be carry-over from other donors' samples.

This clone occurred once. The chain couples TRBV7-8 to TRBJ1-5; 9 bases are shared with TRBD1. This CDR3 is built from 14 residues. V trimming: 5 bases; J trimming: 6 bases; junction bases outside the gene matches: 5. Germline loops: CDR1 SGHVS, CDR2 FQNEAQ. The CDR3 bases are TGTGCCAGCAGCAACCGGGACAGGGCTCAGCCCCAGCATTTT. Encoded protein: CASSNRDRAQPQHF.

J is TRBJ2-1 and V is TRBV6-6; 7 bases map to TRBD1. The V and J ends lost 5 bases and 6 bases, in that order; junction bases with no gene match: 4. The CDR3 extends over 13 amino acids. Germline V gene data show CDR1 as MNHNY and CDR2 as SVGAGI (reference sequence). CDR3 sequence: CASSQDRANEQFF. The CDR3 bases are TGTGCCAGCAGTCAAGACAGGGCCAATGAGCAGTTCTTC.

Of note for this clone: Within the sample, other DNA sequences also encode this same CDR3. The chain links TRBV27 to TRBJ2-7; the match to TRBD1 covers 7 bases. V was pared by 2 bases and J by 6 bases, with 4 bases of the junction left unmatched. Germline CDR1 is MNHEY and CDR2 is SMNVEV (reference sequence). This CDR3 region has 13 residues. The CDR3 DNA is TGTGCCAGCAGTTTAAGGGGGCCTCTCGAGCAGTACTTC. This translates into CASSLRGPLEQYF.

J is TRBJ1-4 and V is TRBV9; D possibly corresponds to TRBD1 (6 bases). Germline CDR1 is SGDLS and CDR2 is YYNGEE. The CDR3 spans 15 residues. Trimming shortened V by 3 bases and J by 7 bases, and 16 bases separated the two germline ends. CDR3 sequence reads: CASSATGFESEKLFF. Written as DNA, the CDR3 is TGTGCCAGCAGCGCCACAGGGTTTGAGAGTGAAAAACTGTTTTTT.

The chain recombines TRBV27 with TRBJ2-4, with D possibly being TRBD2 (6 bases). Germline V gene lookup returns CDR1 MNHEY and CDR2 SMNVEV (reference sequence). V gave up 2 bases and J gave up 8 bases, with 16 bases separating them. The CDR3 runs to 15 residues. CDR3 region: CASSLMAGWRDIQYF. The CDR3 region has the DNA TGTGCCAGCAGTTTAATGGCAGGGTGGAGGGACATTCAGTACTTC.

V usage is TRBV7-3 and J usage is TRBJ2-3; 9 nucleotides match TRBD2. CDR3 size: 15 residues. Trimming at V came to 6 bases and at J to 0 bases, leaving 4 bases not matched to a gene. Germline V lookup: CDR1 SGHTA, CDR2 FQGTGA. CDR3 DNA: TGTGCCAGCAGTGACAGCGGGAGGAGCACAGATACGCAGTATTTT. Protein sequence: CASSDSGRSTDTQYF.

The chain has TRBV27 and TRBJ2-5, with 11 nucleotides matching TRBD2. This CDR3 has 19 residues. Germline trimming cut 3 bases from V and 2 bases from J; bases unmatched to any gene: 14. Germline lookup yields CDR1 MNHEY and CDR2 SMNVEV (reference sequence). CDR3 loop: CASSFIQGGLAGGQETQYF. In DNA form, the CDR3 reads TGTGCCAGCAGTTTCATCCAGGGCGGGCTAGCGGGAGGACAAGAGACCCAGTACTTC.

This clone was counted only a few times. The CDR3 DNA follows: TGTGCCAGCAGTGGAGGTCTCAGCCAGCCCCAGCATTTT. It yields the protein CASSGGLSQPQHF. V is TRBV2 and J is TRBJ1-5; D unresolved. The CDR3 runs to 13 residues. The V end was cut by 4 bases, the J end by 7 bases, with 11 bases between. Germline V gene sequence: CDR1 SNHLY, CDR2 FYNNEI.

This clone has a single count. The gene calls are TRBV28 and TRBJ1-2; tentatively, D is TRBD1 (5 bases). The V end lost 5 bases, the J end lost 5 bases, and 15 bases lay between the germline ends. The CDR3 loop spans 14 amino acids. Germline lookup yields CDR1 MDHEN and CDR2 SYDVKM. The CDR3 DNA sequence: TGTGCCAGCAGTCCAGCCGTGTGGGGGTATGGCTACACCTTC. Its translation is CASSPAVWGYGYTF.

The V and J genes are TRBV5-1 and TRBJ1-5; a possible D gene is TRBD1 (5 bases). Trimming took off 0 bases at V and 7 bases at J, with 14 bases between the two ends. The germline CDR1 and CDR2 sequences are SGHRS and YFSETQ. This CDR3 has 15 residues. DNA of the CDR3: TGCGCCAGCAGCTTGGGCGCGGGGCTAAACCAGCCCCAGCATTTT. Its translation is CASSLGAGLNQPQHF.

The rearrangement joins TRBV7-2 to TRBJ2-7; 9 bases match TRBD1. V gave up 5 bases and J gave up 6 bases; unmatched junction bases: 11. Germline V gene sequence: CDR1 SGHTA, CDR2 FQGNSA. The CDR3 is 15 residues long. The CDR3 coding sequence is TGTGCCAGCAGCCCCACGGGACAGGGCCTTGGCGAGCAGTACTTC. Translated, it gives CASSPTGQGLGEQYF.

This chain joins TRBV11-2 and TRBJ2-7, with 8 positions matching TRBD2. The CDR3 totals 14 residues. Germline V gene sequence: CDR1 SGHAT, CDR2 FQNNGV. V lost 5 bases to trimming and J lost 5 bases; unmatched junction nucleotides: 8. The CDR3 region has the DNA TGTGCCAGCAGCCAGCGGGAGATTAACCACGAGCAGTACTTC. It translates to CASSQREINHEQYF.

This chain joins TRBV2 and TRBJ1-2; 7 nucleotides match TRBD1. Trimming removed 6 bases from V and 4 bases from J; junction bases left unmatched: 17. CDR3 size: 17 residues. CDR1 SNHLY and CDR2 FYNNEI come from the germline V gene. The CDR3, as DNA: TGTGCCAGCAGACACGTTGAAACAGGGGCGACTGTCTATGGCTACACCTTC. Translation: CASRHVETGATVYGYTF. The full variable domain, rest sourced from reference TRBV2 and TRBJ1-2, is EPEVTQTPSHQVTQMGQEVILRCVPISNHLYFYWYRQILGQKVEFLVSFYNNEISEKSEIFDDQFSVERPDGSNFTLKIRSTKLEDSAMYFCASRHVETGATVYGYTFGSGTRLTVV.